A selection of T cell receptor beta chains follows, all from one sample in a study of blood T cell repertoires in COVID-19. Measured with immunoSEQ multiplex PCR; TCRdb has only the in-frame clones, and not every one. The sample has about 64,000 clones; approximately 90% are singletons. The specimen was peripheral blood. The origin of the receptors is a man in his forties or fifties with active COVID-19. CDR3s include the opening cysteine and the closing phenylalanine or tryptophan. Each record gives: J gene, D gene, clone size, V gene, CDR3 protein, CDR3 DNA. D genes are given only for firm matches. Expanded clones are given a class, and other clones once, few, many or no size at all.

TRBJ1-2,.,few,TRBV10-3,CAIREGRGVGGYTF,TGTGCCATCAGGGAGGGACGGGGGGTTGGCGGCTACACCTTC
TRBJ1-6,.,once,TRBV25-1,CASSPAETYNSPLHF,TGTGCCAGCAGTCCTGCCGAGACCTATAATTCACCCCTCCACTTT
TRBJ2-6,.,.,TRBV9,CASSPQPAGANVLTF,TGTGCCAGCAGCCCTCAACCGGCTGGGGCCAACGTCCTGACTTTC
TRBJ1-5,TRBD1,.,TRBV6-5,CASIRDRGSNQPQHF,TGTGCCAGCATACGGGACAGGGGTAGCAATCAGCCCCAGCATTTT
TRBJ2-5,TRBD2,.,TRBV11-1,CASSYGSTGGETQYF,TGTGCCAGCAGCTACGGGTCAACGGGAGGAGAGACCCAGTACTTC
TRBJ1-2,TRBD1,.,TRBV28,CASSLLIGQAYGYTF,TGTGCCAGCAGTTTATTAATCGGACAGGCGTATGGCTACACCTTC
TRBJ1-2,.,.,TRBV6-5,CASRVGDGYTF,TGTGCCAGCAGGGTAGGGGATGGCTACACCTTC
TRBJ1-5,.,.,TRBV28,CASSFEPQPQHF,TGTGCCAGCAGTTTCGAGCCTCAGCCCCAGCATTTT
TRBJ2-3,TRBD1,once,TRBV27,CASAPRGRETGGTDTQYF,TGTGCCAGCGCCCCGAGGGGGCGGGAGACAGGGGGTACAGATACGCAGTATTTT
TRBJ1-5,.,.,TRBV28,CASSLGGIQPQHF,TGTGCCAGCAGTTTAGGGGGGATTCAGCCCCAGCATTTT
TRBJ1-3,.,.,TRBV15,CATSRTGQGPSSGNTIYF,TGTGCCACCAGCAGAACGGGGCAGGGGCCCAGCTCTGGAAACACCATATATTTT
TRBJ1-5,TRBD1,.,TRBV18,CASSPPGGQGNQPQHF,TGTGCCAGCTCACCACCGGGAGGACAGGGGAATCAGCCCCAGCATTTT
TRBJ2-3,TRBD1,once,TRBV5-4,CASSLVQGPSTDTQYF,TGTGCCAGCAGCTTGGTACAGGGGCCTTCCACAGATACGCAGTATTTT
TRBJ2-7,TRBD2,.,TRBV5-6,CASSLVGLAVPPEQYF,TGTGCCAGCAGTTTGGTTGGGCTAGCGGTGCCGCCCGAGCAGTACTTC
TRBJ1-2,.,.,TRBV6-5,CASGGGGGYTF,TGTGCCAGCGGGGGGGGTGGCGGCTACACCTTC
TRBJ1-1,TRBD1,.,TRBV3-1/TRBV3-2,CASSRRQGSTEAFF,TGTGCCAGCAGCCGACGACAGGGGAGTACTGAAGCTTTCTTT
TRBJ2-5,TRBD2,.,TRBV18,CASSPNVRGETQYF,TGTGCCAGCTCCCCCAACGTGCGGGGGGAGACCCAGTACTTC
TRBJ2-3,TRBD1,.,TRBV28,CASVDRGLADTQYF,TGTGCCAGCGTCGACAGGGGGTTGGCAGATACGCAGTATTTT
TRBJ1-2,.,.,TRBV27,CASSLSPRGGYGYTF,TGTGCCAGCAGTTTATCGCCCAGGGGCGGGTATGGCTACACCTTC
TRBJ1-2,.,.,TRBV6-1,CASSEDPSGSGYTF,TGTGCCAGCAGTGAAGACCCATCGGGAAGTGGCTACACCTTC
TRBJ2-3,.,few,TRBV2,CASSAERTDTQYF,TGTGCCAGCAGTGCGGAGCGTACAGATACGCAGTATTTT
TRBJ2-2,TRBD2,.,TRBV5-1,CASSPESSGSFTGELFF,TGCGCCAGCAGCCCGGAGTCTAGCGGGAGTTTCACCGGGGAGCTGTTTTTT
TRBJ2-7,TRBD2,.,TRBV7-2,CASSSQRGLTYEQYF,TGTGCCAGCAGCTCCCAGCGGGGTTTGACCTACGAGCAGTACTTC
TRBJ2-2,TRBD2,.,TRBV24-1,CATSGRGLAGEWVTGELFF,TGTGCCACCAGTGGCCGGGGACTAGCGGGAGAGTGGGTCACCGGGGAGCTGTTTTTT
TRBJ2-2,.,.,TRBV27,CASSLQSGGVGELFF,TGTGCCAGCAGTCTTCAGTCGGGGGGCGTGGGGGAGCTGTTTTTT
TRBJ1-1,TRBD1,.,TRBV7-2,CASSPQTGANTEAFF,TGTGCCAGCAGCCCACAGACAGGGGCCAACACTGAAGCTTTCTTT
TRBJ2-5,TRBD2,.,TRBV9,CASSVGGGSWETQYF,TGTGCCAGCAGCGTAGGGGGCGGGAGTTGGGAGACCCAGTACTTC
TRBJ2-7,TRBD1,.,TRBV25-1,CASRGTGSYEQYF,TGTGCCAGCAGGGGGACAGGGTCCTACGAGCAGTACTTC
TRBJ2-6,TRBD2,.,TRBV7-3,CASSPGGVPGANVLTF,TGTGCCAGCAGCCCCGGGGGGGTCCCTGGGGCCAACGTCCTGACTTTC
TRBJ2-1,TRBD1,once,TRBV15,CATSRDRATGDHEQFF,TGTGCCACCAGCAGAGATCGTGCGACAGGGGATCATGAGCAGTTCTTC
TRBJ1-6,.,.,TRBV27,CASSSGRRGNNSPLHF,TGTGCCAGCAGTTCAGGGCGTAGGGGTAATAATTCACCCCTCCACTTT
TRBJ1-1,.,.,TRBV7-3,CASSLGPENTEAFF,TGTGCCAGCAGCTTAGGCCCAGAGAACACTGAAGCTTTCTTT
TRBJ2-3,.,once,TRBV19,CASSPATRGGRTDTQYF,TGTGCCAGTAGCCCCGCGACCCGAGGGGGACGCACAGATACGCAGTATTTT
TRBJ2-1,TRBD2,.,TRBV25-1,CASSVFSSGIPYNEQFF,TGTGCCAGCAGTGTTTTCTCTAGCGGGATTCCCTACAATGAGCAGTTCTTC
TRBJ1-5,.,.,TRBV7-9,CASSPLEQPQHF,TGTGCCAGCAGCCCTCTGGAGCAGCCCCAGCATTTT
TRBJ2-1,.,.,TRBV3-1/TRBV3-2,CASSQVGKNNEQFF,TGTGCCAGCAGCCAAGTCGGTAAGAACAATGAGCAGTTCTTC
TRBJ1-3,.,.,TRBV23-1,CASSQSGGGPSGNTIYF,TGCGCCAGCAGTCAATCGGGGGGGGGCCCTTCTGGAAACACCATATATTTT
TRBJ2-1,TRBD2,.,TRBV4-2,CASSSSGGNYNEQFF,TGTGCCAGCAGCTCTAGCGGGGGGAATTACAATGAGCAGTTCTTC
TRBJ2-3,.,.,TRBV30,CAWSSGAGGRTDTQYF,TGTGCCTGGAGTAGCGGGGCAGGGGGCCGGACAGATACGCAGTATTTT
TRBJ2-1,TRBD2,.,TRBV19,CASSILAGEYNEQFF,TGTGCCAGTAGTATATTAGCGGGAGAATACAATGAGCAGTTCTTC